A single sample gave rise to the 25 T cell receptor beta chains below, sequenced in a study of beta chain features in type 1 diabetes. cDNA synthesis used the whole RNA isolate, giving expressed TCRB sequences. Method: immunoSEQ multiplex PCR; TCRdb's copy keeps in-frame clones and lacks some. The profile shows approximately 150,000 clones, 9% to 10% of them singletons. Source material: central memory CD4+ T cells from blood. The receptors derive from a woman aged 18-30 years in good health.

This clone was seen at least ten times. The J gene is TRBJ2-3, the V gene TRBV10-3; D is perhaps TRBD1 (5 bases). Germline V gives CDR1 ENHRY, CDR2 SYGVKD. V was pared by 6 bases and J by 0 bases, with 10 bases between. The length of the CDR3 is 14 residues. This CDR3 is CAIRGAFSTDTQYF. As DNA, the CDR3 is TGTGCCATCAGAGGGGCTTTTAGCACAGATACGCAGTATTTT.

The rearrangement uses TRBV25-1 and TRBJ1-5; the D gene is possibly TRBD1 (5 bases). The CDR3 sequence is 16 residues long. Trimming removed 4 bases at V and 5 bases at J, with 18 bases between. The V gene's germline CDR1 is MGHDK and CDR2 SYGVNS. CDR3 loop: CASSAFGVGGDQPQHF. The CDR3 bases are TGTGCCAGCAGTGCCTTTGGTGTCGGGGGGGATCAGCCCCAGCATTTT.

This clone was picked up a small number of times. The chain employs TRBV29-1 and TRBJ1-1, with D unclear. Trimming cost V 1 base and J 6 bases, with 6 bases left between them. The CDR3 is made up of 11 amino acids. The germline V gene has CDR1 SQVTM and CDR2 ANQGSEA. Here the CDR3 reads CSVEGASEAFF. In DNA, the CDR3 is TGCAGCGTTGAAGGGGCTTCTGAAGCTTTCTTT.

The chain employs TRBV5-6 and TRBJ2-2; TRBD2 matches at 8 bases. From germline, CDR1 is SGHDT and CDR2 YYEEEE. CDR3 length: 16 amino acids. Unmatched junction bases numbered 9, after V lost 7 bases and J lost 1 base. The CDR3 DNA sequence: TGTGCCAGCGCCCTCCTCAGCGGGAGGAACACCGGGGAGCTGTTTTTT. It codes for CASALLSGRNTGELFF.

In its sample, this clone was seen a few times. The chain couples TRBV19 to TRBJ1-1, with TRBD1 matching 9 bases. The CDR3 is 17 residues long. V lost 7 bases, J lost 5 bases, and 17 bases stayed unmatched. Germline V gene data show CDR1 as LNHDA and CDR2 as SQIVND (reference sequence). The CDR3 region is CASTPPGTGSLRTEAFF. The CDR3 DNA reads TGTGCCAGTACCCCCCCTGGGACAGGGTCTTTGAGGACTGAAGCTTTCTTT.

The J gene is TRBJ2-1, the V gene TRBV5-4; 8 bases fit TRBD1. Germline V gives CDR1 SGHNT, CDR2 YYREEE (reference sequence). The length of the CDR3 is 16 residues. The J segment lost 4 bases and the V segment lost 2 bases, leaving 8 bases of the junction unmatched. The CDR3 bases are TGTGCCAGCAGCTTCCAGCAGGGGGCGGAGTACAATGAGCAGTTCTTC. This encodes CASSFQQGAEYNEQFF.

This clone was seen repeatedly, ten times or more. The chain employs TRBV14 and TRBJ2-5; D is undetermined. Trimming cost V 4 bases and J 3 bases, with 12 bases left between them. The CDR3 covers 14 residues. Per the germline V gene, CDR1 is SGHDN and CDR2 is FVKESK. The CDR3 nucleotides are TGTGCCAGCAGCCCCGTCAGTCGAAAAGAGACCCAGTACTTC. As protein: CASSPVSRKETQYF.

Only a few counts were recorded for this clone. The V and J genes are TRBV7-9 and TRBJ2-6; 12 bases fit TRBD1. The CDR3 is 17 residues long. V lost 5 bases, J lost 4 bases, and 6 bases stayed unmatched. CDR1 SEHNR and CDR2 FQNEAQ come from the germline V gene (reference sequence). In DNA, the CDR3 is TGTGCCAGCAGCCGGGGACAGGGGGCGCCGGGGGCCAACGTCCTGACTTTC. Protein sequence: CASSRGQGAPGANVLTF. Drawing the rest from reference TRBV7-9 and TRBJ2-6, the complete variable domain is DTGVSQNPRHKITKRGQNVTFRCDPISEHNRLYWYRQTLGQGPEFLTYFQNEAQLEKSRLLSDRFSAERPKGSFSTLEIQRTEQGDSAMYLCASSRGQGAPGANVLTFGAGSRLTVL.

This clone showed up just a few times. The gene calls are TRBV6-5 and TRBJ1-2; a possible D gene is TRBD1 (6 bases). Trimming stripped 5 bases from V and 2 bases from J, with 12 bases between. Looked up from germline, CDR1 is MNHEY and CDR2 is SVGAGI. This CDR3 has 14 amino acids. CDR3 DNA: TGTGCCAGCAGTGTATACAGGGACAACTATGGCTACACCTTC. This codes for CASSVYRDNYGYTF.

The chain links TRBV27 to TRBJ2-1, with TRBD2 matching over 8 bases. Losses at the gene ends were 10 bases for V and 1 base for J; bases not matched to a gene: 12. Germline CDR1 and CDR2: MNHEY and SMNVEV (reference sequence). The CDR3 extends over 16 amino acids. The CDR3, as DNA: TGTGCCACCAAGACTGGGGCGGGAGGTTCCTACAATGAGCAGTTCTTC. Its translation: CATKTGAGGSYNEQFF.

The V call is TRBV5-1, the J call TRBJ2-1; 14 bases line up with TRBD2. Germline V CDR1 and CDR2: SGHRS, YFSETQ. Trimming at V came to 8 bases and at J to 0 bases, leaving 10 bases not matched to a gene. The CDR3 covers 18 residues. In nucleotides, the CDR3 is TGCGCCAGTCACACGACTAGCGGGAGGGTGAGCTCCTACAATGAGCAGTTCTTC. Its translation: CASHTTSGRVSSYNEQFF.

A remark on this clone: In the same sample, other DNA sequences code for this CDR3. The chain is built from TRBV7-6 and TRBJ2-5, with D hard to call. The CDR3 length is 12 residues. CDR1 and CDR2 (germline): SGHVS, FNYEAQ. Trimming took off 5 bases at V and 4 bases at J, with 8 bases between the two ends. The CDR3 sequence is CASSPFRETQYF. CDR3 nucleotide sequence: TGTGCCAGCAGCCCCTTTAGAGAGACCCAGTACTTC.

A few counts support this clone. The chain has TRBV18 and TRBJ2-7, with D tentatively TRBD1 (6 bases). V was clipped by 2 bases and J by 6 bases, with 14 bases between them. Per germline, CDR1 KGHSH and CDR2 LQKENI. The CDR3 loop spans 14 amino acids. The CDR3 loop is CASSPEAGEGEQYF. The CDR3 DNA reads TGTGCCAGCTCACCAGAGGCAGGGGAAGGCGAGCAGTACTTC.

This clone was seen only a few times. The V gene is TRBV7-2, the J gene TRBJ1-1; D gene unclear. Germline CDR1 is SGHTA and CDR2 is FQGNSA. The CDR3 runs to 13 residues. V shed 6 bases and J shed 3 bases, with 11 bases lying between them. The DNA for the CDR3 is TGTGCCAGCAGGATCCAGTTGGACACTGAAGCTTTCTTT. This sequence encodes CASRIQLDTEAFF.

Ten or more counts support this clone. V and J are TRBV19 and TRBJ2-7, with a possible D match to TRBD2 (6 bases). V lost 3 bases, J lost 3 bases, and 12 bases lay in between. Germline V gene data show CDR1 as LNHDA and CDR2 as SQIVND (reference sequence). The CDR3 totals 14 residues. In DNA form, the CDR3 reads TGTGCCAGTAGTATCGGAGGGCTCCTCTACGAGCAGTACTTC. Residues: CASSIGGLLYEQYF.

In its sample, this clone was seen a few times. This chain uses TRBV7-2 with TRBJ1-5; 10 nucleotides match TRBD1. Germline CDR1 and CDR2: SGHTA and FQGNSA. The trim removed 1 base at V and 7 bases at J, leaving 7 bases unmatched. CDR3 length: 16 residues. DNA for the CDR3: TGTGCCAGCAGCTTAGTGGGACAGGGGTTCGACCAGCCCCAGCATTTT. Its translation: CASSLVGQGFDQPQHF.

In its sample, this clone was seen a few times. CDR3 sequence: CATQDSPNYGYTF. The CDR3 DNA is TGTGCCACTCAGGACAGCCCTAACTATGGCTACACCTTC. V and J are TRBV19 and TRBJ1-2, with D perhaps matching TRBD1 (6 bases). The V gene's germline CDR1 is LNHDA and CDR2 SQIVND (reference sequence). This CDR3 contains 13 residues. Trimming pared 10 bases from V and 0 bases from J, leaving 12 bases between.

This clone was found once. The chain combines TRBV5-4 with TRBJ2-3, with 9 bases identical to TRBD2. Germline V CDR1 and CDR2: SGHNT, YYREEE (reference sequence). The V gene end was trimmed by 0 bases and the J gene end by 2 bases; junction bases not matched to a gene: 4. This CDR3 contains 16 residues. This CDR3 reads CASSLVRTSATDTQYF. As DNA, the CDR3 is TGTGCCAGCAGCTTGGTACGGACTAGCGCCACAGATACGCAGTATTTT. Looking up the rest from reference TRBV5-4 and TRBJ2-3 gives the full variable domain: ETGVTQSPTHLIKTRGQQVTLRCSSQSGHNTVSWYQQALGQGPQFIFQYYREEENGRGNFPPRFSGLQFPNYSSELNVNALELDDSALYLCASSLVRTSATDTQYFGPGTRLTVL.

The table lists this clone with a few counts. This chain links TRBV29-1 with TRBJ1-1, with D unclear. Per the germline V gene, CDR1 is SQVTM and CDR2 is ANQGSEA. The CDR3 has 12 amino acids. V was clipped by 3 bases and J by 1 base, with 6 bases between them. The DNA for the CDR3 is TGCAGCGTTGAGAACAGGAACACTGAAGCTTTCTTT. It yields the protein CSVENRNTEAFF.

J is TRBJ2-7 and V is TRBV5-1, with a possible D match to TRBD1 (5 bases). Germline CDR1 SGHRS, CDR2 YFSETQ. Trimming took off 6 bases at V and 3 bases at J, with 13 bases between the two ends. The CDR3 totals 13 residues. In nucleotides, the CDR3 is TGCGCCAGCAACAAGGACACACACTACGAGCAGTACTTC. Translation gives CASNKDTHYEQYF.

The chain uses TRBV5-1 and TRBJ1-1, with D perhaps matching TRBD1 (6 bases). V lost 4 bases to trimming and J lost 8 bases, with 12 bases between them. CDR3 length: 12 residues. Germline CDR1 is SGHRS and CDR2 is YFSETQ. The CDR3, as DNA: TGCGCCAGCAGCCTAGGACAGAGGGAAGCTTTCTTT. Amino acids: CASSLGQREAFF. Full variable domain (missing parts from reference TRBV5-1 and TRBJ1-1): KAGVTQTPRYLIKTRGQQVTLSCSPISGHRSVSWYQQTPGQGLQFLFEYFSETQRNKGNFPGRFSGRQFSNSRSEMNVSTLELGDSALYLCASSLGQREAFFGQGTRLTVV.

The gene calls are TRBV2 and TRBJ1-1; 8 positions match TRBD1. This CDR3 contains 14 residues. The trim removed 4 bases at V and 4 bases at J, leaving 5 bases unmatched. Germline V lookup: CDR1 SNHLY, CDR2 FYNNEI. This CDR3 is CASSATGGATEAFF. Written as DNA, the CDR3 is TGTGCCAGCAGTGCCACAGGGGGTGCCACTGAAGCTTTCTTT.

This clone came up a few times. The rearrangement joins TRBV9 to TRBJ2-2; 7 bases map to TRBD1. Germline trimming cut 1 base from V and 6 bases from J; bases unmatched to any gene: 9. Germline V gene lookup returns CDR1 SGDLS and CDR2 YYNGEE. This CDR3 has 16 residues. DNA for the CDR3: TGTGCCAGCAGCGTAAGGTCGGGCAGGGGGTCCGGGGAGCTGTTTTTT. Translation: CASSVRSGRGSGELFF.

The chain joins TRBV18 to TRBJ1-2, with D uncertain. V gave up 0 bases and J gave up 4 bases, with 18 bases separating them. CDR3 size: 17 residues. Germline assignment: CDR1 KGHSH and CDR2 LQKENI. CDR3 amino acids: CASSPPPAGSRPYGYTF. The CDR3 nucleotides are TGTGCCAGCTCACCACCCCCGGCTGGTTCTAGACCCTATGGCTACACCTTC.

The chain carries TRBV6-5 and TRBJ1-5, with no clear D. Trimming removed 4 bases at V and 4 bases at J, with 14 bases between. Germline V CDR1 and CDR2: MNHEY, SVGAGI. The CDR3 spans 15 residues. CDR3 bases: TGTGCCAGCAGTTCCTTATTAGACAAGAATCAGCCCCAGCATTTT. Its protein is CASSSLLDKNQPQHF.